This passage covers 5 T cell receptor beta chains from one sample sequenced in a study of blood T cell repertoires in COVID-19. Sequencing used immunoSEQ multiplex PCR; TCRdb keeps in-frame clones, though not all of them. The sample lists roughly 250,000 clones; around nine tenths were seen once. The specimen sequenced was PBMCs or T cells enriched from blood (not recorded which). These TCRs come from a woman under 30 who had recovered from COVID-19.

The V gene is TRBV5-1, the J gene TRBJ2-3, with 7 bases aligning to TRBD2. The trim removed 4 bases at V and 2 bases at J, leaving 10 bases unmatched. The CDR3 consists of 16 residues. Germline-derived CDR1 and CDR2 are SGHRS and YFSETQ. The CDR3 DNA reads TGCGCCAGCAGCGGTTATGGCGGGAGTAACACAGATACGCAGTATTTT. Translating it yields CASSGYGGSNTDTQYF.

V and J are TRBV7-9 and TRBJ1-2, with 7 positions matching TRBD1. Per the germline V gene, CDR1 is SEHNR and CDR2 is FQNEAQ (reference sequence). V trimming: 5 bases; J trimming: 6 bases; junction bases outside the gene matches: 6. CDR3 size: 13 residues. The CDR3 DNA reads TGTGCCAGCAGCCCCGGGACAGCTGATGGCTACACCTTC. It is translated as CASSPGTADGYTF.

This chain joins TRBV18 and TRBJ2-7; 7 nucleotides align to TRBD1. The J segment lost 2 bases and the V segment lost 5 bases, leaving 6 bases of the junction unmatched. There are 14 residues in the CDR3. Germline V gives CDR1 KGHSH, CDR2 LQKENI. In DNA form, the CDR3 reads TGTGCCAGCTCAATGGGGGACAGTACCTACGAGCAGTACTTC. It encodes CASSMGDSTYEQYF.

This chain joins TRBV2 and TRBJ2-3, with 11 bases matching TRBD2. The CDR3 loop spans 19 amino acids. Germline V CDR1 and CDR2: SNHLY, FYNNEI. V dropped 7 bases and J dropped 3; count of bases not matched to a gene: 18. CDR3 coding DNA: TGTGCCAGCATTATTACCCGTCGACTAGCGGGGATTAGTACAGATACGCAGTATTTT. Translating it yields CASIITRRLAGISTDTQYF. The whole variable domain, remainder taken from reference TRBV2 and TRBJ2-3, is EPEVTQTPSHQVTQMGQEVILRCVPISNHLYFYWYRQILGQKVEFLVSFYNNEISEKSEIFDDQFSVERPDGSNFTLKIRSTKLEDSAMYFCASIITRRLAGISTDTQYFGPGTRLTVL.

The chain joins TRBV2 to TRBJ1-2; 7 bases agree with TRBD1. The CDR3 contains 17 residues. Germline V gene lookup returns CDR1 SNHLY and CDR2 FYNNEI. After removal of 6 bases from V and 0 bases from J, the junction contained 13 bases not matched to a gene. The CDR3 protein is CASRARGLKSPNYGYTF. The CDR3, as DNA: TGTGCCAGCAGGGCAAGGGGGCTCAAATCCCCTAACTATGGCTACACCTTC.